The rows below give T cell receptor beta chains drawn from one sample of a study of blood T cell repertoires in COVID-19. The table came from immunoSEQ multiplex PCR; TCRdb's copy has only in-frame clones and leaves some out. The repertoire consists of 300,000 to 400,000 clones, with around 87% occurring once and the leading ten covering just under 6.5%. Sequenced material: peripheral blood. Every receptor here comes from a woman aged 45-65 years with COVID-19, enrolled during active disease. The CDR3 runs from the conserved cysteine through the conserved F or W. The order of the fields is clone size, V gene, D gene, J gene, CDR3 protein, CDR3 DNA. A D gene is named only where the DNA matches it firmly. Not all rows give a size; the values are once, few, many and, for expanded clones, a class.

NA	TRBV5-6	TRBD1	TRBJ1-1	CASSFRDRATTEAFF	TGTGCCAGCAGCTTCCGGGACAGGGCCACCACTGAAGCTTTCTTT
NA	TRBV5-1	TRBD2	TRBJ2-1	CASSRAGDYNEQFF	TGCGCCAGCAGTCGAGCGGGAGACTACAATGAGCAGTTCTTC
NA	TRBV19	TRBD1	TRBJ2-3	CASRRDRAGSTDTQYF	TGTGCCAGTCGAAGGGACAGGGCGGGATCCACAGATACGCAGTATTTT
NA	TRBV11-1	NA	TRBJ1-6	CASSTRQSNSPLHF	TGTGCCAGCAGCACAAGACAGTCTAATTCACCCCTCCACTTT
NA	TRBV27	TRBD1	TRBJ1-1	CASRKTGGGTEAFF	TGTGCCAGCAGAAAAACAGGGGGCGGGACTGAAGCTTTCTTT
NA	TRBV10-3	TRBD1	TRBJ1-6	CATSWDRNNSPLHF	TGTGCCACCAGTTGGGACAGAAATAATTCACCCCTCCACTTT
NA	TRBV7-9	NA	TRBJ2-7	CASSLVPGYEQYF	TGTGCCAGCAGCTTAGTACCAGGCTACGAGCAGTACTTC
NA	TRBV5-8	NA	TRBJ1-2	CASCSAFYGYTF	TGTGCCAGCTGTAGCGCTTTCTATGGCTACACCTTC
NA	TRBV30	NA	TRBJ2-5	CAWYQGETQYF	TGTGCCTGGTATCAGGGGGAGACCCAGTACTTC
NA	TRBV11-2	TRBD2	TRBJ2-5	CASSLQTHSGAKETQYF	TGTGCCAGCAGCCTCCAGACTCATAGCGGGGCCAAAGAGACCCAGTACTTC
NA	TRBV6-2/TRBV6-3	NA	TRBJ2-3	CASSYYRRESKRWPDTQYF	TGTGCCAGCAGTTACTATCGACGGGAATCTAAGAGGTGGCCAGATACGCAGTATTTT
NA	TRBV5-4	NA	TRBJ1-1	CASSFGLNTEAFF	TGTGCCAGCAGCTTTGGCTTGAACACTGAAGCTTTCTTT
NA	TRBV4-1	TRBD1	TRBJ1-1	CASSQAGQGLVAFF	TGCGCCAGCAGCCAGGCCGGACAGGGCTTAGTGGCTTTCTTT
NA	TRBV19	TRBD2	TRBJ2-1	CASRTSGSSYNEQFF	TGTGCCAGCAGGACTAGCGGAAGCTCCTACAATGAGCAGTTCTTC
NA	TRBV10-2	NA	TRBJ1-1	CASRVGVQNTEAFF	TGCGCCAGCAGGGTTGGAGTTCAGAACACTGAAGCTTTCTTT
NA	TRBV10-3	NA	TRBJ2-7	CAISESLAGSSYEQYF	TGTGCCATCAGTGAAAGTCTCGCGGGAAGCTCCTACGAGCAGTACTTC
NA	TRBV29-1	NA	TRBJ1-1	CSVDWEMNTEAFF	TGCAGCGTTGACTGGGAGATGAACACTGAAGCTTTCTTT
NA	TRBV7-9	NA	TRBJ1-4	CASSPRFDDEKLFF	TGTGCCAGCAGCCCCAGGTTTGACGATGAAAAACTGTTTTTT
NA	TRBV6-2/TRBV6-3	TRBD1	TRBJ2-5	CASSYTTGNSPFQETQYF	TGTGCCAGCAGTTATACGACAGGGAATTCACCCTTCCAAGAGACCCAGTACTTC
NA	TRBV25-1	TRBD1	TRBJ2-2	CASSVVGTGGGGELFF	TGTGCCAGCAGTGTGGTGGGGACAGGGGGCGGAGGGGAGCTGTTTTTT
NA	TRBV5-1	NA	TRBJ1-2	CASSETDSFYGYTF	TGCGCCAGCTCCGAAACGGACAGTTTCTATGGCTACACCTTC
NA	TRBV4-2	TRBD1	TRBJ1-3	CASSPNGQEGNTIYF	TGTGCCAGCAGCCCTAACGGACAGGAAGGAAACACCATATATTTT
NA	TRBV7-9	TRBD1	TRBJ2-1	CASSSQGVRNEQFF	TGTGCCAGCAGCTCCCAGGGGGTTCGCAATGAGCAGTTCTTC
NA	TRBV6-1	NA	TRBJ1-1	CASSEALLRLSNTEAFF	TGTGCCAGCAGTGAAGCGCTTCTGAGACTTTCTAACACTGAAGCTTTCTTT
NA	TRBV6-5	NA	TRBJ2-7	CASSYEPSGSTSEQYF	TGTGCCAGCAGTTACGAACCGTCGGGTAGCACGTCCGAGCAGTACTTC
NA	TRBV30	NA	TRBJ2-5	CAWSVLSQETQYF	TGTGCCTGGAGTGTGCTTAGCCAAGAGACCCAGTACTTC
NA	TRBV4-3	TRBD1	TRBJ2-1	CASSLDRGINNEQFF	TGCGCCAGCAGCCTAGACAGGGGGATCAACAATGAGCAGTTCTTC
once	TRBV5-1	NA	TRBJ2-5	CASSLFPGTQETQYF	TGCGCCAGCAGCTTGTTTCCCGGGACACAAGAGACCCAGTACTTC
NA	TRBV19	NA	TRBJ1-5	CASSNMGGQSQPQHF	TGTGCCAGTAGTAATATGGGGGGGCAGAGTCAGCCCCAGCATTTT
NA	TRBV6-4	TRBD1	TRBJ1-2	CASRGLQGANFGYTF	TGTGCCAGCAGGGGCCTACAGGGGGCTAATTTTGGCTACACCTTC
NA	TRBV30	TRBD2	TRBJ2-5	CAWSVHSGSQETQYF	TGTGCCTGGAGTGTACATAGCGGGAGCCAAGAGACCCAGTACTTC
NA	TRBV30	NA	TRBJ1-1	CAWKVRGGITEAFF	TGTGCCTGGAAAGTCAGGGGCGGAATCACTGAAGCTTTCTTT
NA	TRBV13	TRBD2	TRBJ2-3	CASSSTSGLRVDTQYF	TGTGCCAGCAGCTCGACTAGCGGGCTCCGTGTGGATACGCAGTATTTT
NA	TRBV7-9	TRBD1	TRBJ2-7	CASSYRGGQGPAEQYF	TGTGCCAGCAGCTACCGAGGTGGACAGGGGCCGGCCGAGCAGTACTTC
NA	TRBV24-1	NA	TRBJ1-5	CATSGHLSNQPQHF	TGTGCCACCTCTGGACATCTTAGCAATCAGCCCCAGCATTTT
NA	TRBV19	TRBD1	TRBJ1-3	CASSTRDRGSGNTIYF	TGTGCCAGTAGTACCCGGGACAGGGGATCTGGAAACACCATATATTTT
NA	TRBV7-2	NA	TRBJ2-7	CASSSWAGRDEQYF	TGTGCCAGCAGTTCTTGGGCGGGAAGGGACGAGCAGTACTTC
NA	TRBV19	TRBD1	TRBJ2-5	CASSMRGATGVVQETQYF	TGTGCCAGTAGTATGAGAGGGGCGACAGGGGTGGTACAAGAGACCCAGTACTTC
NA	TRBV2	NA	TRBJ1-6	CASVGGPNSPLHF	TGTGCCAGCGTGGGGGGTCCTAATTCACCCCTCCACTTT
NA	TRBV19	TRBD1	TRBJ1-5	CASSTTGRRYSNQPQHF	TGTGCCAGTAGTACGACAGGGAGAAGGTATAGCAATCAGCCCCAGCATTTT
NA	TRBV7-9	NA	TRBJ1-1	CASSPGGGSSLAEAFF	TGTGCCAGCAGCCCCGGGGGGGGGTCGAGTTTAGCTGAAGCTTTCTTT
NA	TRBV12-3/TRBV12-4	NA	TRBJ2-3	CASLDWGDTQYF	TGTGCCAGCTTGGACTGGGGAGATACGCAGTATTTT
NA	TRBV29-1	TRBD1	TRBJ1-1	CSFRSSWTGFEAFF	TGCAGCTTCCGATCCTCCTGGACAGGGTTTGAAGCTTTCTTT
NA	TRBV7-9	NA	TRBJ2-3	CASSPSGGTDTQYF	TGTGCCAGCAGCCCTAGTGGCGGCACAGATACGCAGTATTTT
NA	TRBV7-6	TRBD2	TRBJ2-3	CASSETSGTNTQYF	TGTGCCAGCAGCGAGACTAGCGGAACAAATACGCAGTATTTT
NA	TRBV11-3	NA	TRBJ1-2	CASSLVSTDYGYTF	TGTGCCAGCAGCTTAGTTAGTACGGACTATGGCTACACCTTC
NA	TRBV27	TRBD2	TRBJ2-7	CASSWGLAGVNEQYF	TGTGCCAGCAGTTGGGGGCTAGCGGGAGTTAACGAGCAGTACTTC
NA	TRBV3-1/TRBV3-2	TRBD2	TRBJ2-3	CASSPSGREPDTQYF	TGTGCCAGCAGCCCGAGCGGGAGGGAACCAGATACGCAGTATTTT
NA	TRBV5-1	TRBD1	TRBJ1-2	CASSLMAGGLDGYTF	TGCGCCAGCAGCTTAATGGCAGGGGGCTTAGATGGCTACACCTTC
NA	TRBV20-1	TRBD1	TRBJ2-3	CSASSGTEYTDTQYF	TGCAGTGCTAGTTCCGGGACAGAATACACAGATACGCAGTATTTT
NA	TRBV20-1	TRBD2	TRBJ2-7	CSASPSGRGSYEQYF	TGCAGTGCTAGTCCTAGCGGGAGGGGGAGCTACGAGCAGTACTTC
NA	TRBV18	NA	TRBJ1-3	CASSPNDRGNTIYF	TGTGCCAGCTCACCGAACGACAGGGGAAACACCATATATTTT
NA	TRBV12-3/TRBV12-4	NA	TRBJ2-1	CASMDGGYNEQFF	TGTGCCAGCATGGATGGAGGGTACAATGAGCAGTTCTTC
few	TRBV10-1	NA	TRBJ2-4	CASSEGTRDLLLAKNIQYF	TGCGCCAGCAGTGAAGGGACAAGGGACCTGTTACTAGCCAAAAACATTCAGTACTTC
once	TRBV20-1	NA	TRBJ1-1	CSVQGNTEAFF	TGCAGTGTGCAGGGGAACACTGAAGCTTTCTTT
few	TRBV2	TRBD2	TRBJ2-1	CASSPNPGSGRSYNEQFF	TGTGCCAGCAGTCCTAATCCTGGAAGCGGGAGATCCTACAATGAGCAGTTCTTC
NA	TRBV11-1	TRBD2	TRBJ2-5	CASSSGLAGGPETQYF	TGTGCCAGCAGCTCGGGACTAGCGGGAGGGCCTGAGACCCAGTACTTC
once	TRBV27	TRBD1	TRBJ2-4	CASSSGGLTENIQYF	TGTGCCAGCAGTTCAGGGGGCTTAACCGAAAACATTCAGTACTTC
NA	TRBV7-9	TRBD2	TRBJ2-7	CASSPLGGLAGSYEQYF	TGTGCCAGCTCTCCACTGGGGGGACTAGCGGGATCCTACGAGCAGTACTTC